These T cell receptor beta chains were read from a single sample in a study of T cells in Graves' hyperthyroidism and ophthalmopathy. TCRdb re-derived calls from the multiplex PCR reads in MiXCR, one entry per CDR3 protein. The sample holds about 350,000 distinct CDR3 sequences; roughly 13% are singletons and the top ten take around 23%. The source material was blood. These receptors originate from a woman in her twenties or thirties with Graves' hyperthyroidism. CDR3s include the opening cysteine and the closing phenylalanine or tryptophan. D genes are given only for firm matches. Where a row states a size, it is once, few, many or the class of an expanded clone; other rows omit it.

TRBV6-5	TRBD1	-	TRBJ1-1	TGTGCCAGCAGTTACGACAGGGGGACCACTGAAGCTTTCTTT	CASSYDRGTTEAFF
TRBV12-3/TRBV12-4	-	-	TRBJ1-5	TGTGCCAGCAGTTTCGCAGAGGATCAGCCCCAGCATTTT	CASSFAEDQPQHF
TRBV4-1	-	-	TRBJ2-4	TGCGCCAGCAGCACATGGCACCCACCCTCCAGGCTGCGGGCCCTAGCCAAAAACATTCAGTACTTC	CASSTWHPPSRLRALAKNIQYF
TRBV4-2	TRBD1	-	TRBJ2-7	TGTGCCAGCAGCCAAGTCATCCTTTTACCGGGACAGGGCACCTACGAGCAGTACTTC	CASSQVILLPGQGTYEQYF
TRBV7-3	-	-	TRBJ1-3	TGTGCCAGCAGCTTAACCCCAGGCAGCCCGGGCAGTGGAAACACCATATATTTT	CASSLTPGSPGSGNTIYF
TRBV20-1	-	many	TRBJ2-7	TGCAGTGCTTTCGCGGAGACAGTTGCCTCCTACGAGCAGTACTTC	CSAFAETVASYEQYF
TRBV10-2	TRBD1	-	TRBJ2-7	TGCGCCAGCAGTGAGTTGGGACAGTCCTACGAGCAGTACTTC	CASSELGQSYEQYF
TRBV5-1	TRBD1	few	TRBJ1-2	TGCGCCAGCAGCGCGGGACAGAGCTATGGCTACACCTTC	CASSAGQSYGYTF
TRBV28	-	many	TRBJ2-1	TGTGCCAGCAGTTTGAGCGGGTCCTACAATGAGCAGTTCTTC	CASSLSGSYNEQFF
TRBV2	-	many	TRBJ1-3	TGTGCCAGCAGTCGAGACCAGGGAGCTGGAAACACCATATATTTT	CASSRDQGAGNTIYF
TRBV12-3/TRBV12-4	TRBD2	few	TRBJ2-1	TGTGCCAGCAGGACCTCCTCTAGCGGGAGGGCCGTTGAGCAGTTCTTC	CASRTSSSGRAVEQFF
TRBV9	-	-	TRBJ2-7	TGTGCCAGCAGCGTAGAGGGGCAGGGATCCTACGAGCAGTACTTC	CASSVEGQGSYEQYF
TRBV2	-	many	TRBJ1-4	TGTGCCACCGGGGCACGAGGGGAAAAACTGTTTTTT	CATGARGEKLFF
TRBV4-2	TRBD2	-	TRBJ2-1	TGTGCCAGCACTTTAGGGACTAGCGGGGGGTACAATGAGCAGTTCTTC	CASTLGTSGGYNEQFF
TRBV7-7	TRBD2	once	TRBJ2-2	TGTGCTAGCAGCTTAGGGACTAGCCTTTCGAACACCGGGGAGCTGTTTTTT	CASSLGTSLSNTGELFF
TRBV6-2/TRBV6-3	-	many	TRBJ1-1	TGTGCCAGCACCAACTCGGGTTTGTTCACTGAAGCTTTCTTT	CASTNSGLFTEAFF
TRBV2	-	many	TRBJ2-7	TGTGCCAGCAGCAGGGGACACCAGCTGGAGCAGTACTTC	CASSRGHQLEQYF
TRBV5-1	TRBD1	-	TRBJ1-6	TGCGCCAGCAGCTTTTGGGACAGGGAGAATTCACCCCTCCACTTT	CASSFWDRENSPLHF
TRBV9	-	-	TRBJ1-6	TGTGCCAGCAGCGATGACGGGGCCTACAATTCACCCCTCCACTTT	CASSDDGAYNSPLHF
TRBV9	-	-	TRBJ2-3	TGTGCCAGCAGCGGCGGGAATGCGCAGTATTTT	CASSGGNAQYF
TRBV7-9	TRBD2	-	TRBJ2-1	TGTGCCAGCAGCGGACTAGCGGCCCGAGGCCATGAGCAGTTCTTC	CASSGLAARGHEQFF
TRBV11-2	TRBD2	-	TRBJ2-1	TGTGCCAGCAGCTTAGATCTAGCGGGAGGGCCCTACAATGAGCAGTTCTTC	CASSLDLAGGPYNEQFF
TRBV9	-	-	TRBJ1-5	TGTGCCAGCAGCGTTACAGGGAGAACTAGCACAGATACGCAGCATTTT	CASSVTGRTSTDTQHF